This TCR beta chain was profiled in a study of T cells in Graves' hyperthyroidism and ophthalmopathy. Hyperthyroidism had been newly diagnosed in patients aged 18 to 65, and its duration was under 2 months. More than 9.5 ml fresh peripheral blood yielded the PBMCs. CDR3 size: 16 residues. V lost 4 bases to trimming and J lost 7 bases; unmatched junction nucleotides: 10. In germline, CDR1 is SGHRS, CDR2 YFSETQ. TCR beta CDR3 region amplification was performed from RNA transcripts. Using the HTBI primer set, a first-round RT-PCR was run on the TCR CDR3. A single record per CDR3 protein comes from TCRdb applying MiXCR to the multiplex PCR reads. Found here are over 650,000 distinct CDR3 sequences, 15% to 20% of them singletons; the top ten hold under 8.5%.

The clonotype was recovered from a young man with Graves' hyperthyroidism. The sample comprised blood. The V call is TRBV5-1, the J call TRBJ1-6; 8 positions match TRBD1. This CDR3 is CASSPGPTGDNSPLHF. The CDR3 nucleotides read TGCGCCAGCAGCCCGGGCCCGACAGGGGACAATTCACCCCTCCACTTT.